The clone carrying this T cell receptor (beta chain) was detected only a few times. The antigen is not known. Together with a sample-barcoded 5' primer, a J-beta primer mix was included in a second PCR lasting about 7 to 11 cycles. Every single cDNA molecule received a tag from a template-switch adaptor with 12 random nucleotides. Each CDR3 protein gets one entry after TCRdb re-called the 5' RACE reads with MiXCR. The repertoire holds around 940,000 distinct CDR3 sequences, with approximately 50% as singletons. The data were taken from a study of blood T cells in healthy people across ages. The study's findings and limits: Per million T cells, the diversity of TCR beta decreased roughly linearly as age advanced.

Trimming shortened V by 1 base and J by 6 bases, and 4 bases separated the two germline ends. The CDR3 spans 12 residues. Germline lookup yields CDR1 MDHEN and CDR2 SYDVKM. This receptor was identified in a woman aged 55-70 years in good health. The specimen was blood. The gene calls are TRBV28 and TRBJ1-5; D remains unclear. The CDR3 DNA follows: TGTGCCAGCAGTTTATTGGTTCAGCCCCAGCATTTT. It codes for CASSLLVQPQHF. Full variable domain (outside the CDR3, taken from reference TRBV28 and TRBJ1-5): DVKVTQSSRYLVKRTGEKVFLECVQDMDHENMFWYRQDPGLGLRLIYFSYDVKMKEKGDIPEGYSVSREKKERFSLILESASTNQTSMYLCASSLLVQPQHFGDGTRLSIL.